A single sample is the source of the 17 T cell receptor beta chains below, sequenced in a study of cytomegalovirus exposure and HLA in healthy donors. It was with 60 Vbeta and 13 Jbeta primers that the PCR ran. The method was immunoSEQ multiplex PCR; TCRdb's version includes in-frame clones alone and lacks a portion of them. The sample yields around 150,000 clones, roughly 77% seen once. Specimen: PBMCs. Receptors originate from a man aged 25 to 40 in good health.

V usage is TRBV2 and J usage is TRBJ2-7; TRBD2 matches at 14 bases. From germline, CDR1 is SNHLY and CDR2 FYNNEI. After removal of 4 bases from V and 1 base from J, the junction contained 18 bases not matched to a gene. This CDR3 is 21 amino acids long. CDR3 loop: CASSARPPRLAGGDPSYEQYF. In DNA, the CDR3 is TGTGCCAGCAGTGCCCGGCCCCCTAGACTAGCGGGAGGGGACCCATCCTACGAGCAGTACTTC.

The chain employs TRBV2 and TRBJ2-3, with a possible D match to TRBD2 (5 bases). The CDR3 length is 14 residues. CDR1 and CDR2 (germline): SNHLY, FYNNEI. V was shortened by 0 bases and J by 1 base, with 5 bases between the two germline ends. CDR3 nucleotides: TGTGCCAGCAGTGAAGCTAGCGGCACAGATACGCAGTATTTT. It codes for CASSEASGTDTQYF.

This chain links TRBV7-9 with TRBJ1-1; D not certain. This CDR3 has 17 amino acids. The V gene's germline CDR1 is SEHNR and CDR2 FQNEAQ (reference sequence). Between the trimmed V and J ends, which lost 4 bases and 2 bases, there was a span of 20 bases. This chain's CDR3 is CASSSPFSPTLNTEAFF. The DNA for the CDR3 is TGTGCCAGCAGCTCGCCTTTTTCCCCGACTTTAAACACTGAAGCTTTCTTT.

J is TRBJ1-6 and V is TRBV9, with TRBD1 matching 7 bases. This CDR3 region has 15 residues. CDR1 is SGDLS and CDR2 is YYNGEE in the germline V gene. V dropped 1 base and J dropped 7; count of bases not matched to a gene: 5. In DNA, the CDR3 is TGTGCCAGCAGCGTACGACAGGGCCCGAATTCACCCCTCCACTTT. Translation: CASSVRQGPNSPLHF. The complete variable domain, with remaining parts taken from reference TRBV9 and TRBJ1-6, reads DSGVTQTPKHLITATGQRVTLRCSPRSGDLSVYWYQQSLDQGLQFLIQYYNGEERAKGNILERFSAQQFPDLHSELNLSSLELGDSALYFCASSVRQGPNSPLHFGNGTRLTVT.

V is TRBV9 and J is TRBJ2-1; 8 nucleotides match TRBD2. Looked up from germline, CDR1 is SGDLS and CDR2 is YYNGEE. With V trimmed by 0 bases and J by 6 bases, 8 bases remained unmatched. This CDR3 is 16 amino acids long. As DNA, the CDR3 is TGTGCCAGCAGCGTAGGTAATAGCGGGACGCTCAATGAGCAGTTCTTC. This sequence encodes CASSVGNSGTLNEQFF.

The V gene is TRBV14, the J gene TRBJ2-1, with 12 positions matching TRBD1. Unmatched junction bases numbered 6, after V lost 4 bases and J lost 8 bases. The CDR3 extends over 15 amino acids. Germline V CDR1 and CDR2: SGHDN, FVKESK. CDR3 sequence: CASSPWDRGRDEQFF. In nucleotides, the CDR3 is TGTGCCAGCAGCCCCTGGGACAGGGGGCGCGATGAGCAGTTCTTC.

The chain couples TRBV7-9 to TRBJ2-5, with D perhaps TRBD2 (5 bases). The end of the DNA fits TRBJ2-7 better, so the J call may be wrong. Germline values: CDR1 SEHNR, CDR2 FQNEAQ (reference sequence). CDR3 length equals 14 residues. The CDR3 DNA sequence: TGTGCCAGCAGCTTCGTCGGTAGCGCCTACGAGCAGTACTTC. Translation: CASSFVGSAYEQYF.

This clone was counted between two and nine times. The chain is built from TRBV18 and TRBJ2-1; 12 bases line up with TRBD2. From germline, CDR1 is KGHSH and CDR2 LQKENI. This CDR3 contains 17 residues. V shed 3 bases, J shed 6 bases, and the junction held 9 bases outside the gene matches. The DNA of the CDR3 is TGTGCCAGCTCACCGCCTAGCGGGAGGGCCATGGGCAATGAGCAGTTCTTC. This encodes CASSPPSGRAMGNEQFF.

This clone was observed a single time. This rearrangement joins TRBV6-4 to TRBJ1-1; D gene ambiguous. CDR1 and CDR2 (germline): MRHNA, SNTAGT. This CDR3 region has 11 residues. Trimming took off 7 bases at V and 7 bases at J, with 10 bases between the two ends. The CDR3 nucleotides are TGTGCCAGCAAAAATGGAGGTGAAGCTTTCTTT. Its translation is CASKNGGEAFF.

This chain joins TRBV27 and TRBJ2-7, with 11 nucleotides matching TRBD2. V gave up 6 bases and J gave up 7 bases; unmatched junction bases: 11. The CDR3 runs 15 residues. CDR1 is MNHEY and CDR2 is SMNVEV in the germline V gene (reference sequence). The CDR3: CASSSGTSGRREQYF. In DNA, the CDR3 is TGTGCCAGCAGCAGCGGGACTAGCGGACGCAGGGAGCAGTACTTC.

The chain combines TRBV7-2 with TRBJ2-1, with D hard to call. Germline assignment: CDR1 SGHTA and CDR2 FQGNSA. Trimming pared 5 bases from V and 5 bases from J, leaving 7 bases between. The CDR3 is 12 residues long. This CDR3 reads CASSPTHNEQFF. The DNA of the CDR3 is TGTGCCAGCAGCCCGACTCACAATGAGCAGTTCTTC.

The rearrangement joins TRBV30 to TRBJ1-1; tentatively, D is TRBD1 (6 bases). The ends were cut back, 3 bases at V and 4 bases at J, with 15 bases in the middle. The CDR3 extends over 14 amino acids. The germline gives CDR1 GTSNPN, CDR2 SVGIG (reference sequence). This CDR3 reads CAWSKRQVVTEAFF. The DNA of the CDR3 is TGTGCCTGGAGCAAGAGACAGGTGGTCACTGAAGCTTTCTTT.

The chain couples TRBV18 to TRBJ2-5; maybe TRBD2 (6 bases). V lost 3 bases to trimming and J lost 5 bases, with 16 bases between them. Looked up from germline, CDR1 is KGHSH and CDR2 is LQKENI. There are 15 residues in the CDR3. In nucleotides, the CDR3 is TGTGCCAGCTCACCCCGACCACCGCGGGGCGAGACCCAGTACTTC. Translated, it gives CASSPRPPRGETQYF.

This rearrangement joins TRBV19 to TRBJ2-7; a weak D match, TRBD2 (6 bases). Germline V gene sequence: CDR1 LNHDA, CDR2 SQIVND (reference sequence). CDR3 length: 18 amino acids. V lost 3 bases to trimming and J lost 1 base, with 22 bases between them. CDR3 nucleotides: TGTGCCAGTAGTATGTCGGTACCCAGCGGGTACTATTCCTACGAGCAGTACTTC. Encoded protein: CASSMSVPSGYYSYEQYF.

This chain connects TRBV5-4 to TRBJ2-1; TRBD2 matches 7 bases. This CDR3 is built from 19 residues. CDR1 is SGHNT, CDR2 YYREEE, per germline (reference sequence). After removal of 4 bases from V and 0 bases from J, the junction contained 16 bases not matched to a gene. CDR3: CASSAAGTSVPISYNEQFF. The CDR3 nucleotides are TGTGCCAGCAGCGCTGCCGGTACTAGCGTACCGATCTCCTACAATGAGCAGTTCTTC. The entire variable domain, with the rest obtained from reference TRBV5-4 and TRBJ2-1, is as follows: ETGVTQSPTHLIKTRGQQVTLRCSSQSGHNTVSWYQQALGQGPQFIFQYYREEENGRGNFPPRFSGLQFPNYSSELNVNALELDDSALYLCASSAAGTSVPISYNEQFFGPGTRLTVL.

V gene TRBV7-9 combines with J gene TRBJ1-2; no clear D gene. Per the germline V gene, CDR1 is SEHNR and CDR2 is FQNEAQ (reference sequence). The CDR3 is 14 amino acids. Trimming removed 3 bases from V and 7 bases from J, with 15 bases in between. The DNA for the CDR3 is TGTGCCAGCAGCTTCCTAGGTGTTTCCATTGGCTACACCTTC. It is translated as CASSFLGVSIGYTF.

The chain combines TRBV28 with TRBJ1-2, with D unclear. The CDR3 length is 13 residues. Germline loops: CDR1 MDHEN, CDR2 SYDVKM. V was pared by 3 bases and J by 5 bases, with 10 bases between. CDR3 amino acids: CASSFNGRYGYTF. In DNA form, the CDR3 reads TGTGCCAGCAGTTTTAATGGGAGGTATGGCTACACCTTC.